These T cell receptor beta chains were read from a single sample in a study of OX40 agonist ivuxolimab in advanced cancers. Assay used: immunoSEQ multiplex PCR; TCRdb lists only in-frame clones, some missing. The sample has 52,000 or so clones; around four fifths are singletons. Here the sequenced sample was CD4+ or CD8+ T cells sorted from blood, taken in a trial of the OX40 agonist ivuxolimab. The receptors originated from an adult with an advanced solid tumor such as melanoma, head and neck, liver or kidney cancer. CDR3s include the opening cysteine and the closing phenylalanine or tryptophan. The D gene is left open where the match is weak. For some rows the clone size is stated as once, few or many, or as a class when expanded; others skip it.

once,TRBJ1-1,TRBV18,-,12,CASSPRDLEAFF,TGTGCCAGCTCACCACGGGATCTTGAAGCTTTCTTT
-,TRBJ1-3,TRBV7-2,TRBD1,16,CASSPGTGSAGNTIYF,TGTGCCAGCAGCCCAGGGACAGGGAGCGCTGGAAACACCATATATTTT
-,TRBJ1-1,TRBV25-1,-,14,CASSELQENTEAFF,TGTGCCAGCAGTGAATTGCAGGAAAACACTGAAGCTTTCTTT
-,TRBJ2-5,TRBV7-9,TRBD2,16,CASSYRLAGGQETQYF,TGTGCCAGCAGCTACCGACTAGCGGGGGGGCAAGAGACCCAGTACTTC
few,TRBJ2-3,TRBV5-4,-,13,CASRMMHADTQYF,TGTGCCAGCAGAATGATGCACGCGGATACGCAGTATTTT
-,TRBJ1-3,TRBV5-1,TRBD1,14,CASSLRGQGNTIYF,TGCGCCAGCAGCTTGAGGGGGCAGGGAAACACCATATATTTT
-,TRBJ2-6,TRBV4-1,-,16,CASSRGPASGANVLTF,TGCGCCAGCAGCCGCGGACCCGCCTCTGGGGCCAACGTCCTGACTTTC
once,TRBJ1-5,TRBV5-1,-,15,CASSFGGASNQPQHF,TGCGCCAGCAGCTTCGGGGGCGCTAGCAATCAGCCCCAGCATTTT
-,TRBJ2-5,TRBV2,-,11,CASSESETQYF,TGTGCCAGCAGTGAATCGGAGACCCAGTACTTC
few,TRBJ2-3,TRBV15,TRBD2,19,CATSHDPLSGPLSTDTQYF,TGTGCCACCAGCCACGACCCCCTTAGCGGGCCCTTAAGCACAGATACGCAGTATTTT
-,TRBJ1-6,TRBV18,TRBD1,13,CASSQGQGSPLHF,TGTGCCAGCTCACAGGGACAGGGCTCACCCCTCCACTTT
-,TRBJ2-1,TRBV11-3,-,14,CASSLGGELNEQFF,TGTGCCAGCAGCTTAGGGGGGGAGTTAAATGAGCAGTTCTTC
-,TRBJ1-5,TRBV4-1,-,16,CASSQDPSGANQPQHF,TGCGCCAGCAGCCAAGATCCGAGCGGGGCGAACCAGCCCCAGCATTTT
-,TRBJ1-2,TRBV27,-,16,CASSLTPRGLGYGYTF,TGTGCCAGCAGTTTAACCCCCAGGGGACTGGGCTATGGCTACACCTTC
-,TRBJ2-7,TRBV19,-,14,CASRLTGSSYEQYF,TGTGCCAGTAGGCTGACAGGCAGCTCCTACGAGCAGTACTTC
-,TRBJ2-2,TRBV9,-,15,CASSVGTTNTGELFF,TGTGCCAGCAGCGTCGGGACAACGAACACCGGGGAGCTGTTTTTT
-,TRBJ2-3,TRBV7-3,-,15,CASSLGGASTDTQYF,TGTGCCAGCAGCTTAGGAGGGGCAAGCACAGATACGCAGTATTTT
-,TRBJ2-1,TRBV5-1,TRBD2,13,CASSFSGRNEQFF,TGCGCCAGCAGCTTTAGCGGGAGAAATGAGCAGTTCTTC
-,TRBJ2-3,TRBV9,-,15,CASSVAGEISDTQYF,TGTGCCAGCAGCGTGGCAGGGGAGATTTCAGATACGCAGTATTTT
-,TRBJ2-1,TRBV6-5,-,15,CASTKGPGIYNEQFF,TGTGCCAGCACCAAAGGACCAGGTATTTACAATGAGCAGTTCTTC